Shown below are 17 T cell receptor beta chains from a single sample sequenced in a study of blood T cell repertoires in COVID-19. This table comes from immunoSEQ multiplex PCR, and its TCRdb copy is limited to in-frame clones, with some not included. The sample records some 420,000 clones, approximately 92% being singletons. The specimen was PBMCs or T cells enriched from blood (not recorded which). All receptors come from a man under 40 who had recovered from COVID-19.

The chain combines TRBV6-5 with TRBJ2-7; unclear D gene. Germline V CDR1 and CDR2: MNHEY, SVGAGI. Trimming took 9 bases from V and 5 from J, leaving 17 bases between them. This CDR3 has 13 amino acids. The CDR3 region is CASSVVMGHEQYF. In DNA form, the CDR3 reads TGTGCCAGTTCGGTAGTTATGGGCCACGAGCAGTACTTC.

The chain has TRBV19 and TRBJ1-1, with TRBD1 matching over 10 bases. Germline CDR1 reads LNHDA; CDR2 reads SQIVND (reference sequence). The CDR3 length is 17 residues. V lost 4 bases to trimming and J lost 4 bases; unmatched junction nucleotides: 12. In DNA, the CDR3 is TGTGCCAGTAGTACAAGGGACAGGGGTCTCGTGGGCACTGAAGCTTTCTTT. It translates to CASSTRDRGLVGTEAFF. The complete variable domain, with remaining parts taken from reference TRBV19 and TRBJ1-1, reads DGGITQSPKYLFRKEGQNVTLSCEQNLNHDAMYWYRQDPGQGLRLIYYSQIVNDFQKGDIAEGYSVSREKKESFPLTVTSAQKNPTAFYLCASSTRDRGLVGTEAFFGQGTRLTVV.

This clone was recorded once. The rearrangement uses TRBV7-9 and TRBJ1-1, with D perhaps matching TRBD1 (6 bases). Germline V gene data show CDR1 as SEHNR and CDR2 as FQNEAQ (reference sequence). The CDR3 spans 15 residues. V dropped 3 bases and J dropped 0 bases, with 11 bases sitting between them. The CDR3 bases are TGTGCCAGCAGCTTCGTCACAGGGATGAACACTGAAGCTTTCTTT. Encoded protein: CASSFVTGMNTEAFF.

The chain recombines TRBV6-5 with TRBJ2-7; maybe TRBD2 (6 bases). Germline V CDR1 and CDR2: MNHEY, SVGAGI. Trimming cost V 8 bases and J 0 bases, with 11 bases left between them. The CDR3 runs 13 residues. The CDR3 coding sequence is TGTGCCAGCTCCGGGAGCGTCTCCTACGAGCAGTACTTC. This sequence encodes CASSGSVSYEQYF.

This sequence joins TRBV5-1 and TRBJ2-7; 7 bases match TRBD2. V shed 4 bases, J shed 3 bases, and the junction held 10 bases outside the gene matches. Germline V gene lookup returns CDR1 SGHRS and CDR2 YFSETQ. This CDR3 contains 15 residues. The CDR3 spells CASSRLGGDYYEQYF. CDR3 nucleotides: TGCGCCAGCAGCCGGCTGGGGGGGGATTACTACGAGCAGTACTTC.

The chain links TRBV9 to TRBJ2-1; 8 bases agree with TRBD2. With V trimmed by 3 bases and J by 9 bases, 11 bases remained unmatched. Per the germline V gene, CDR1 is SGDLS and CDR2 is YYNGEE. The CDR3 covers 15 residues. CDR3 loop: CASSAGTSMEGEQFF. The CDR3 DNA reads TGTGCCAGCAGCGCCGGGACTAGTATGGAGGGTGAGCAGTTCTTC.

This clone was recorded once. The CDR3 nucleotides are TGTGCCAGTAGTATAGTTCCAAAAGAGACCCAGTACTTC. Translating it yields CASSIVPKETQYF. V gene TRBV19 combines with J gene TRBJ2-5; no definite D call. V was clipped by 1 base and J by 3 bases, with 6 bases between them. CDR1 is LNHDA and CDR2 is SQIVND in the germline V gene (reference sequence). This CDR3 spans 13 amino acids. Filled out from reference TRBV19 and TRBJ2-5, the complete variable domain reads DGGITQSPKYLFRKEGQNVTLSCEQNLNHDAMYWYRQDPGQGLRLIYYSQIVNDFQKGDIAEGYSVSREKKESFPLTVTSAQKNPTAFYLCASSIVPKETQYFGPGTRLLVL.

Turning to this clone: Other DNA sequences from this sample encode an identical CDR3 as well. CDR3 nucleotides: TGCGCCAGCAGCCCGGGACAGGGGGCTAACGAGCAGTACTTC. Protein sequence: CASSPGQGANEQYF. The chain employs TRBV5-1 and TRBJ2-7; 12 positions match TRBD1. The CDR3 runs to 14 residues. Germline-derived CDR1 and CDR2 are SGHRS and YFSETQ. The junction had 4 bases not matched to a gene; V was cut back by 4 bases and J by 5 bases.

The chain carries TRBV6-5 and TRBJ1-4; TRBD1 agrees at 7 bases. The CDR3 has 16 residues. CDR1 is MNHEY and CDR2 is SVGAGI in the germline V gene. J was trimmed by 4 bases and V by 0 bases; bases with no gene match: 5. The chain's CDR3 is CASSYSSGQINEKLFF. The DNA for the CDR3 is TGTGCCAGCAGTTACTCCTCGGGACAGATTAATGAAAAACTGTTTTTT.

The CDR3 is CASSLVQAGYEQFF. The CDR3 DNA sequence: TGTGCCAGCAGCTTAGTACAGGCGGGGTATGAGCAGTTCTTC. This chain links TRBV7-9 with TRBJ2-1; a possible D gene is TRBD2 (6 bases). CDR3 length equals 14 residues. Deletions cut 1 base from V and 8 bases from J, with 12 bases between. Germline CDR1 and CDR2: SEHNR and FQNEAQ (reference sequence). Looking up the rest from reference TRBV7-9 and TRBJ2-1 gives the full variable domain: DTGVSQNPRHKITKRGQNVTFRCDPISEHNRLYWYRQTLGQGPEFLTYFQNEAQLEKSRLLSDRFSAERPKGSFSTLEIQRTEQGDSAMYLCASSLVQAGYEQFFGPGTRLTVL.

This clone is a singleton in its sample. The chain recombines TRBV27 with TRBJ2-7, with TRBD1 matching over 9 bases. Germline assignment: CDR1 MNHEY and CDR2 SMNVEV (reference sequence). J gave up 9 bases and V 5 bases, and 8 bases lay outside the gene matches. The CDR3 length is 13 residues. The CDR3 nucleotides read TGTGCCAGCAGTGCGACAGGGGGAGGAGTGCAGTACTTC. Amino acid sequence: CASSATGGGVQYF.

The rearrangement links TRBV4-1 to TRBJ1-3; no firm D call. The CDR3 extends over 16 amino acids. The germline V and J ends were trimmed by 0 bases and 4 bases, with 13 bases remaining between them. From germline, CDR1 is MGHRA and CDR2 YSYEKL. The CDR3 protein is CASSQDGWVAGNTIYF. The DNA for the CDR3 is TGCGCCAGCAGCCAAGATGGATGGGTAGCCGGAAACACCATATATTTT.

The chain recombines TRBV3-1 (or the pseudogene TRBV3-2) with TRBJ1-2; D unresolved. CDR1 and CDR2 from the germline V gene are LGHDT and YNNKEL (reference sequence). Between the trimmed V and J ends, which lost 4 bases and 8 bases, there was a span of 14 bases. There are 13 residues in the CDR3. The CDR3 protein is CASSPRERAGYTF. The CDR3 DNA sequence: TGTGCCAGCAGCCCCCGGGAGCGGGCAGGCTACACCTTC.

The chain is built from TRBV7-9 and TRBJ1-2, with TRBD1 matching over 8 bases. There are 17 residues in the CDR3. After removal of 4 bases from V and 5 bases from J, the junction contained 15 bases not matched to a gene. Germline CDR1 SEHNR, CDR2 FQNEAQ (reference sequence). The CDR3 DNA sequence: TGTGCCAGCAGCTCCCCGGGACAGGAATTGTTCCTTTATGGCTACACCTTC. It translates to CASSSPGQELFLYGYTF.

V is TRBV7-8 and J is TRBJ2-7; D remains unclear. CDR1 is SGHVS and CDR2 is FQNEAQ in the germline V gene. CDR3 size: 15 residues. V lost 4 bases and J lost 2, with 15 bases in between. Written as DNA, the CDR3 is TGTGCCAGCAGCTCAGGAACTCTGGTAGCCTACGAGCAGTACTTC. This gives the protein CASSSGTLVAYEQYF.

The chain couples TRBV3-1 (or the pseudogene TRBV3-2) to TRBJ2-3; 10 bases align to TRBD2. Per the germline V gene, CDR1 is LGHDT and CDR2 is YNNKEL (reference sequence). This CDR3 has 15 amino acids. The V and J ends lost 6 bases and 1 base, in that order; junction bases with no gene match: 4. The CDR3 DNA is TGTGCCAGCAGTCCCGGGACTAGCGGCACAGATACGCAGTATTTT. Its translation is CASSPGTSGTDTQYF.

CDR3 in DNA: TGTGCCAGCAGTTTATTGAGAGACCAATTCAACGGGGAGCAGTACTTC. Its translation: CASSLLRDQFNGEQYF. This rearrangement joins TRBV28 to TRBJ2-7; D remains unclear. The germline V gene encodes CDR1 MDHEN and CDR2 SYDVKM. V lost 1 base and J 7 bases, leaving 20 bases between the germline ends. This CDR3 has 16 amino acids.